These 29 T cell receptor beta chains were all obtained from the same sample, sequenced in a study of cytomegalovirus exposure and HLA in healthy donors. Vbeta (60) and Jbeta (13) primers were used in the PCR. Produced via immunoSEQ multiplex PCR; TCRdb's table is partial and in-frame only. The sample lists 200,000 or so clones; 87% were seen once. Sequences were obtained from PBMCs. The receptor set was obtained from a man aged 25 to 45 in good health and CMV-seronegative.

The chain has TRBV7-6 and TRBJ2-3, with 7 bases fitting TRBD2. From germline, CDR1 is SGHVS and CDR2 FNYEAQ. V lost 3 bases, J lost 5 bases, and 11 bases stayed unmatched. CDR3 size: 16 residues. CDR3 sequence (DNA): TGTGCCAGCAGCTTTCTTGGGGCGGGAGCGGGAGATACGCAGTATTTT. As protein: CASSFLGAGAGDTQYF.

V usage is TRBV7-2 and J usage is TRBJ2-4; tentative D call: TRBD1 (5 bases). The V end lost 5 bases, the J end lost 0 bases, and 8 bases lay between the germline ends. Per the germline V gene, CDR1 is SGHTA and CDR2 is FQGNSA. The CDR3 runs to 14 residues. CDR3 protein: CASSEQVAKNIQYF. Here the CDR3 DNA reads TGTGCCAGCAGCGAACAGGTAGCCAAAAACATTCAGTACTTC.

In this sample, this clone turned up once. This chain links TRBV6-5 with TRBJ2-7; TRBD1 aligns across 7 bases. Germline lookup yields CDR1 MNHEY and CDR2 SVGAGI. Trimming cost V 6 bases and J 3 bases; bases outside gene matches: 11. The CDR3 extends over 15 amino acids. As DNA, the CDR3 is TGTGCCAGCAGGGTCGCCGGGACAGCTTTCTACGAGCAGTACTTC. Its protein product is CASRVAGTAFYEQYF.

This clone came up a few times. This chain uses TRBV2 with TRBJ2-1, with 9 bases fitting TRBD2. The ends lost 5 bases at V and 7 bases at J; junction bases unmatched: 6. This CDR3 is built from 14 residues. Germline V gene data show CDR1 as SNHLY and CDR2 as FYNNEI. The CDR3 spells CASSTAGGNNEQFF. The CDR3 bases are TGTGCCAGCAGTACGGCGGGGGGGAATAATGAGCAGTTCTTC.

The chain couples TRBV5-8 to TRBJ2-5; a possible D gene is TRBD2 (6 bases). The CDR3 totals 17 residues. Between the trimmed V and J ends, which lost 4 bases and 5 bases, there was a span of 24 bases. Germline V gene lookup returns CDR1 SGHTS and CDR2 YDEGEE. The CDR3 protein is CASSRGSAPLEEETQYF. DNA for the CDR3: TGTGCCAGCAGCCGGGGGTCAGCCCCTCTTGAAGAGGAGACCCAGTACTTC.

The rearrangement joins TRBV7-2 to TRBJ2-1; the match to TRBD2 covers 9 bases. The germline CDR1 and CDR2 sequences are SGHTA and FQGNSA. The V and J ends lost 5 bases and 6 bases, in that order; junction bases with no gene match: 5. This CDR3 spans 14 amino acids. DNA for the CDR3: TGTGCCAGCAGCGGACAGCGGGGGGCCAATGAGCAGTTCTTC. This translates into CASSGQRGANEQFF.

This sequence joins TRBV11-2 and TRBJ1-6; no firm D call. The CDR3 is 16 residues long. Trimming shortened V by 2 bases and J by 10 bases, and 18 bases separated the two germline ends. CDR1 is SGHAT, CDR2 FQNNGV, per germline. CDR3 region: CASSLRKGDTGSPLHF. The CDR3 DNA is TGTGCCAGCAGCTTACGTAAAGGCGATACGGGGTCACCCCTCCACTTT.

The chain is built from TRBV10-1 and TRBJ1-1; a weak D match, TRBD1 (5 bases). The CDR3 contains 13 residues. Germline CDR1 and CDR2: WNHNN and SYGVQD (reference sequence). Deletions cut 9 bases from V and 3 bases from J, with 14 bases between. CDR3 residues: CASSQGEDTEAFF. The CDR3, as DNA: TGCGCCAGTTCTCAGGGTGAGGACACTGAAGCTTTCTTT.

This rearrangement joins TRBV6-5 to TRBJ1-1; weak D call: TRBD1 (5 bases). Germline V gene sequence: CDR1 MNHEY, CDR2 SVGAGI. This CDR3 has 14 residues. Trimming removed 4 bases at V and 0 bases at J, with 9 bases between. This CDR3 reads CASSFRQMNTEAFF. In DNA, the CDR3 is TGTGCCAGCAGTTTTAGACAGATGAACACTGAAGCTTTCTTT.

The gene calls are TRBV30 and TRBJ1-5; no reliable D call. With 4 bases removed from V and 0 bases from J, the gap between germline ends came to 7 bases. Germline lookup yields CDR1 GTSNPN and CDR2 SVGIG (reference sequence). This CDR3 is built from 13 residues. CDR3 DNA: TGTGCCTGGAACCCGGGTAGCAATCAGCCCCAGCATTTT. This gives the protein CAWNPGSNQPQHF.

The V and J genes are TRBV28 and TRBJ1-4, with D possibly matching TRBD1 (6 bases). The CDR3 consists of 14 residues. Germline loops: CDR1 MDHEN, CDR2 SYDVKM. Trimming shortened V by 5 bases and J by 7 bases, and 14 bases separated the two germline ends. CDR3 residues: CASSTSGEREKLFF. The CDR3, as DNA: TGTGCCAGCAGTACCTCAGGGGAACGTGAAAAACTGTTTTTT. Looking up the rest from reference TRBV28 and TRBJ1-4 gives the full variable domain: DVKVTQSSRYLVKRTGEKVFLECVQDMDHENMFWYRQDPGLGLRLIYFSYDVKMKEKGDIPEGYSVSREKKERFSLILESASTNQTSMYLCASSTSGEREKLFFGSGTQLSVL.

The chain recombines TRBV6-5 with TRBJ1-1, with TRBD1 identical over 7 bases. The CDR3 is 13 residues long. From germline, CDR1 is MNHEY and CDR2 SVGAGI. The V and J ends lost 0 bases and 9 bases, in that order; junction bases with no gene match: 4. The CDR3: CASSYSRGPQAFF. As DNA, the CDR3 is TGTGCCAGCAGTTACTCGAGGGGGCCGCAAGCTTTCTTT.

The genes are TRBV5-1 and TRBJ2-5; TRBD2 matches 14 bases. This CDR3 spans 16 amino acids. The germline V gene encodes CDR1 SGHRS and CDR2 YFSETQ. With 4 bases clipped from V and 1 base from J, the junction kept 3 bases outside the gene matches. CDR3 sequence reads: CASSHGLAGGQETQYF. CDR3 in DNA: TGCGCCAGCAGCCACGGACTAGCGGGGGGCCAAGAGACCCAGTACTTC.

The rearrangement uses TRBV5-1 and TRBJ2-2; D is possibly TRBD1 (5 bases). CDR1 is SGHRS and CDR2 is YFSETQ in the germline V gene. CDR3 length: 14 amino acids. V lost 3 bases and J lost 7, with 13 bases in between. In nucleotides, the CDR3 is TGCGCCAGCAGCTGGGGCTCGGCTGGCGGGGAGCTGTTTTTT. As protein: CASSWGSAGGELFF.

The rearrangement uses TRBV5-5 and TRBJ1-1; TRBD1 matches at 11 bases. The length of the CDR3 is 14 residues. The J segment lost 11 bases and the V segment lost 4 bases, leaving 10 bases of the junction unmatched. Germline V gene sequence: CDR1 SGHKS, CDR2 YYEKEE (reference sequence). The CDR3 DNA reads TGTGCCAGCAGCCCCGGACAGGGGGCAAGAGGGGCTTTCTTT. Its translation is CASSPGQGARGAFF. The whole variable domain, remainder taken from reference TRBV5-5 and TRBJ1-1, is DAGVTQSPTHLIKTRGQQVTLRCSPISGHKSVSWYQQVLGQGPQFIFQYYEKEERGRGNFPDRFSARQFPNYSSELNVNALLLGDSALYLCASSPGQGARGAFFGQGTRLTVV.

This chain uses TRBV18 with TRBJ2-7; D is unclear. Germline V gene sequence: CDR1 KGHSH, CDR2 LQKENI. V dropped 4 bases and J dropped 4 bases, with 11 bases sitting between them. The CDR3 is 13 amino acids. The CDR3 DNA sequence: TGTGCCAGCTCACTTTCGTCTTATTACGAGCAGTACTTC. It translates to CASSLSSYYEQYF.

The chain combines TRBV9 with TRBJ2-5, with D uncertain. This CDR3 comprises 9 residues. Between the trimmed V and J ends, which lost 10 bases and 4 bases, there was a span of 5 bases. CDR1 SGDLS and CDR2 YYNGEE come from the germline V gene. CDR3 region: CAFGETQYF. CDR3 nucleotide sequence: TGTGCCTTCGGAGAGACCCAGTACTTC.

The V gene is TRBV27, the J gene TRBJ1-2; possible D gene TRBD1, 5 bases. Trimming took 6 bases from V and 7 from J, leaving 21 bases between them. The CDR3 runs 15 residues. Germline assignment: CDR1 MNHEY and CDR2 SMNVEV (reference sequence). In DNA, the CDR3 is TGTGCCAGCAGGGCTAGGGGCAGGACCCGGGCTGGCTACACCTTC. It translates to CASRARGRTRAGYTF.

The chain uses TRBV30 and TRBJ1-2; TRBD1 matches 9 bases. CDR1 GTSNPN and CDR2 SVGIG come from the germline V gene (reference sequence). The CDR3 is 12 amino acids. The ends lost 4 bases at V and 8 bases at J; junction bases unmatched: 5. As DNA, the CDR3 is TGTGCCTGGAAGGACAGGGGAGGCGGCTACACCTTC. Protein sequence: CAWKDRGGGYTF.

V and J are TRBV6-5 and TRBJ2-1; TRBD2 matches at 7 bases. Germline CDR1 MNHEY, CDR2 SVGAGI. There are 12 residues in the CDR3. V shed 6 bases and J 9 bases; nucleotides not matched to a gene: 5. CDR3 in DNA: TGTGCCAGCAGCCGTACGGGGGGTGAGCAGTTCTTC. It specifies CASSRTGGEQFF.

This chain uses TRBV5-1 with TRBJ2-1; possible D gene TRBD2, 6 bases. Trimming cost V 5 bases and J 8 bases, with 17 bases left between them. Germline CDR1 is SGHRS and CDR2 is YFSETQ. CDR3 size: 14 residues. The CDR3 protein is CASREGRRADEQFF. In DNA, the CDR3 is TGCGCCAGCAGGGAGGGACGGAGGGCCGATGAGCAGTTCTTC.

V is TRBV2 and J is TRBJ2-3; 13 bases are shared with TRBD2. The CDR3 has 17 residues. The ends lost 6 bases at V and 2 bases at J; junction bases unmatched: 8. CDR1 SNHLY and CDR2 FYNNEI come from the germline V gene. The CDR3 sequence is CASRALGLAGYTDTQYF. The CDR3 DNA sequence: TGTGCCAGCAGGGCCCTGGGACTAGCGGGGTACACAGATACGCAGTATTTT.

The V and J genes are TRBV7-9 and TRBJ1-2; D is perhaps TRBD1 (5 bases). The V and J ends lost 0 bases and 4 bases respectively, with 15 bases between them. CDR1 is SEHNR, CDR2 FQNEAQ, per germline (reference sequence). The CDR3 contains 16 residues. The CDR3 sequence: CASSLARGPRIYGYTF. The DNA for the CDR3 is TGTGCCAGCAGCTTAGCAAGGGGCCCCCGGATCTATGGCTACACCTTC.

The V call is TRBV29-1, the J call TRBJ1-1; D may be TRBD1 (5 bases). With 4 bases removed from V and 3 bases from J, the gap between germline ends came to 9 bases. The germline V gene encodes CDR1 SQVTM and CDR2 ANQGSEA. This CDR3 is built from 12 residues. The CDR3 nucleotides read TGCAGCGTTGGAGGAGGGGACACTGAAGCTTTCTTT. Translation gives CSVGGGDTEAFF. The full variable domain, completed using reference TRBV29-1 and TRBJ1-1, is SAVISQKPSRDICQRGTSLTIQCQVDSQVTMMFWYRQQPGQSLTLIATANQGSEATYESGFVIDKFPISRPNLTFSTLTVSNMSPEDSSIYLCSVGGGDTEAFFGQGTRLTVV.

This rearrangement joins TRBV4-2 to TRBJ2-3, with TRBD2 matching over 7 bases. J lost 8 bases, V lost 1 base, and 9 bases had no gene match. CDR1 is LGHNA and CDR2 is YNFKEQ in the germline V gene. The CDR3 runs to 15 residues. The CDR3 DNA reads as TGTGCCAGCAGCCAAGTCATGGCGGGAGCGATTACGCAGTATTTT. It translates to CASSQVMAGAITQYF.

This clone has a handful of counts. CDR3 region: CATPTSGNTDTQYF. In nucleotides, the CDR3 is TGTGCCACCCCGACTAGCGGGAACACAGATACGCAGTATTTT. The chain employs TRBV9 and TRBJ2-3; 11 nucleotides match TRBD2. Unmatched junction bases numbered 5, after V lost 9 bases and J lost 2 bases. This CDR3 spans 14 amino acids. The germline gives CDR1 SGDLS, CDR2 YYNGEE.

The rearrangement uses TRBV7-9 and TRBJ2-6; D is perhaps TRBD1 (8 bases). This CDR3 has 17 amino acids. The germline gives CDR1 SEHNR, CDR2 FQNEAQ (reference sequence). The ends were cut back, 3 bases at V and 2 bases at J, with 14 bases in the middle. The CDR3: CASSLNTGGAGANVLTF. The CDR3 nucleotides read TGTGCCAGCAGCTTGAACACAGGGGGGGCTGGGGCCAACGTCCTGACTTTC.

CDR3 bases: TGTGCCAGCAGCCAAGGGTCAGGACTCATGAGTCAGCCCCAGCATTTT. As protein: CASSQGSGLMSQPQHF. This chain links TRBV4-2 with TRBJ1-5; unclear D gene. Germline V CDR1 and CDR2: LGHNA, YNFKEQ. V was trimmed by 1 base and J by 6 bases, leaving 16 bases between them. This CDR3 has 16 residues.

This rearrangement joins TRBV28 to TRBJ2-4, with D perhaps TRBD1 (6 bases). CDR3 size: 14 residues. V was clipped by 5 bases and J by 9 bases, with 17 bases between them. Looked up from germline, CDR1 is MDHEN and CDR2 is SYDVKM. CDR3 sequence (DNA): TGTGCCAGCAGTCTACCGGGCACAGGGTTCATTCAGTACTTC. Its protein is CASSLPGTGFIQYF.